This TCR beta chain was sequenced in a study of blood T cell repertoires in COVID-19. The overall study: Both acute and convalescent COVID-19 samples were obtained from the United States, Italy and Spain. In each case, the material was cDNA or gDNA derived from T cells, B-cell-depleted T cells, or PBMCs.

Per the original methods: Counts of nucleated cells, estimated from reference gene primer amplification, were obtained. Assay: immunoSEQ multiplex PCR; the TCRdb copy retains only in-frame clones and omits some. That table gives V, J and clone size, and the DNA gave D and trimming. The repertoire holds more than 100,000 clones, with 89% as singletons. V was shortened by 4 bases and J by 2 bases, with 9 bases between the two germline ends. CDR1 is SEHNR and CDR2 is FQNEAQ in the germline V gene (reference sequence). The CDR3 has 13 amino acids. The receptor was derived from a woman in her sixties with acute or convalescent COVID-19. Sequencing was carried out using peripheral blood. V usage is TRBV7-9 and J usage is TRBJ2-7; a possible D gene is TRBD1 (6 bases). CDR3 residues: CASSSGQTYEQYV. The CDR3 coding sequence is TGTGCCAGCAGCTCAGGACAGACCTACGAGCAGTACGTC.